A selection of T cell receptor beta chains follows, all from one sample in a study of CD8 T cells in ankylosing spondylitis. One entry per CDR3 protein results from TCRdb running MiXCR on the 5' RACE reads. Among about 540,000 distinct CDR3 sequences listed, 10% to 15% were seen once. The sample taken for sequencing was blood, either unsorted or a sorted T cell fraction (not recorded which). These receptors all come from a male donor with ankylosing spondylitis. The CDR3 runs from the conserved cysteine through the conserved F or W. The D gene is left open where the match is weak. Clone size is given for some rows only: seen once, a few or many times, or a class if the clone is expanded.

>TRBJ1-1|TRBV12-3/TRBV12-4|14|NA|few
CASSWGAENTEAFF
TGTGCCAGTAGCTGGGGGGCAGAGAACACTGAAGCTTTCTTT
>TRBJ1-1|TRBV5-1|14|TRBD1|NA
CASSSRQGNTEAFF
TGCGCCAGCAGCTCCCGACAGGGGAACACTGAAGCTTTCTTT
>TRBJ2-3|TRBV12-3/TRBV12-4|16|TRBD1|NA
CASSGLGQVVPDTQYF
TGTGCCAGCAGTGGATTGGGACAGGTAGTTCCAGATACGCAGTATTTT
>TRBJ2-3|TRBV29-1|15|TRBD2|many
CSALGTSGDRDTQYF
TGCAGCGCCCTAGGGACTAGCGGCGACCGAGATACGCAGTATTTT
>TRBJ2-1|TRBV27|14|TRBD1|few
CASSTGTGLDEQFF
TGTGCCAGCAGCACCGGGACAGGGCTCGATGAGCAGTTCTTC
>TRBJ1-6|TRBV12-3/TRBV12-4|18|NA|NA
CASRGARNRVEPSSPLHF
TGTGCCAGCAGGGGGGCCCGGAACAGGGTTGAACCGTCGTCACCCCTCCACTTT
>TRBJ2-1|TRBV5-1|16|NA|NA
CASSGDSGTGYNEQFF
TGCGCCAGCAGCGGTGATAGCGGGACAGGGTACAATGAGCAGTTCTTC
>TRBJ1-5|TRBV2|14|TRBD1|NA
CASSEDRGYQPQHF
TGTGCCAGCAGTGAGGACAGGGGTTATCAGCCCCAGCATTTT
>TRBJ1-3|TRBV12-3/TRBV12-4|14|NA|many
CASRLQVFGNTIYF
TGTGCCAGCAGGCTACAGGTTTTTGGAAACACCATATATTTT
>TRBJ2-7|TRBV20-1|16|NA|few
CSAPWFVGGPPYEQYF
TGCAGTGCTCCATGGTTTGTGGGCGGCCCCCCCTACGAGCAGTACTTC
>TRBJ2-3|TRBV12-3/TRBV12-4|14|TRBD2|few
CASSLAGGHGTQYF
TGTGCCAGCAGTTTAGCGGGAGGGCACGGTACGCAGTATTTT
>TRBJ1-5|TRBV6-2/TRBV6-3|17|NA|few
CASSYSGRALPNQPQHF
TGTGCCAGCAGTTACTCGGGCAGGGCACTTCCCAATCAGCCCCAGCATTTT
>TRBJ1-1|TRBV7-9|16|NA|few
CASSPNSVAGGTEAFF
TGTGCCAGCAGTCCCAACTCCGTGGCAGGTGGGACTGAAGCTTTCTTT
>TRBJ1-3|TRBV3-1|14|NA|few
CASSPWDIGNTIYF
TGTGCCAGCAGCCCCTGGGACATTGGAAACACCATATATTTT
>TRBJ2-5|TRBV20-1|13|NA|few
CSARVMPGETQYF
TGCAGTGCCAGAGTCATGCCCGGAGAGACCCAGTACTTC
>TRBJ2-1|TRBV5-1|14|NA|many
CASGPAGSYNEQFF
TGCGCCAGCGGCCCTGCGGGTTCCTACAATGAGCAGTTCTTC
>TRBJ2-7|TRBV3-1|15|NA|many
CASSQDQASSYEQYF
TGTGCCAGCAGCCAAGACCAGGCGAGCTCCTACGAGCAGTACTTC
>TRBJ2-7|TRBV18|12|NA|few
CASSRGGYEQYF
TGTGCCAGCTCAAGGGGGGGCTACGAGCAGTACTTC
>TRBJ2-1|TRBV20-1|10|NA|NA
CSTGINEQFF
TGCAGTACCGGGATCAATGAGCAGTTCTTC
>TRBJ1-2|TRBV24-1|15|NA|many
CATSDSGGLIYGYTF
TGTGCCACCAGTGATTCGGGGGGGCTGATCTATGGCTACACCTTC
>TRBJ2-4|TRBV28|12|NA|few
CASSSGLPVQYF
TGTGCCAGCAGTTCCGGACTACCTGTTCAGTACTTC
>TRBJ2-2|TRBV10-3|13|NA|many
CAISGDPTGELFF
TGTGCCATCAGTGGAGACCCCACCGGGGAGCTGTTTTTT
>TRBJ2-2|TRBV12-3/TRBV12-4|17|NA|NA
CAISLTRTANRAGELFF
TGTGCCATCAGTCTTACTAGGACCGCGAACCGGGCCGGGGAGCTGTTTTTT
>TRBJ2-7|TRBV2|12|NA|NA
CASSYTDSEQYF
TGTGCCAGCAGCTACACGGATTCCGAGCAGTACTTC
>TRBJ1-2|TRBV7-2|15|NA|NA
CASSPAGAEGHGYTF
TGTGCCAGCAGCCCCGCTGGAGCGGAGGGGCATGGCTACACCTTC
>TRBJ1-3|TRBV6-1|14|NA|few
CATDEGWYGNTIYF
TGTGCCACCGACGAGGGATGGTATGGAAACACCATATATTTT
>TRBJ1-6|TRBV7-2|15|NA|many
CASSSQSSYNSPLHF
TGTGCCAGCAGCTCACAGAGCTCCTATAATTCACCCCTCCACTTT
>TRBJ2-1|TRBV4-2|14|NA|many
CASSQELRDGEQFF
TGTGCCAGCAGCCAAGAGTTGCGGGATGGTGAGCAGTTCTTC